This TCR beta chain comes out of a study of identifying expanded T cells in peripheral blood. Study-level points and caveats: Technical replicates showed around 1.2 changed clones; about two weeks about 16; four weeks 19. Two-week clone count variance significantly increased as total template count grew.

Here immunoSEQ multiplex PCR was the method, and the copy in TCRdb shows in-frame clones only, minus some. The sample yields about 80,000 clones, 88% seen once. This clone was counted once. The antigen remains unidentified. Healthy donors had no documented immune events, such as infections, while sampled. CDR1 and CDR2 from the germline V gene are SGHTA and FQGNSA. Deletions cut 5 bases from V and 2 bases from J, with 9 bases between. The CDR3 loop spans 13 amino acids. The V call is TRBV7-2, the J call TRBJ1-1; weak D call: TRBD1 (5 bases). The receptor was isolated from a person aged 18 to 75 in good health. The specimen sequenced was blood. The CDR3 spells CASSLGHNTEAFF. CDR3 nucleotides: TGTGCCAGCAGCCTCGGACATAACACTGAAGCTTTCTTT.